The 25 T cell receptor beta chains listed next were all sequenced from one sample in a study of T cells in Graves' hyperthyroidism and ophthalmopathy. The TCR beta CDR3 regions underwent amplification using RNA transcripts as the source. First-round RT-PCR targeting the TCR CDR3 was performed with the HTBI primer set. TCRdb passed the multiplex PCR reads through MiXCR, listing each CDR3 protein once. The data hold about 500,000 distinct CDR3 sequences, with approximately 15% observed a single time. The sequenced sample was blood. The source of these receptors is a woman between 18 and 29 years old with Graves' hyperthyroidism.

This clonotype was seen many times. The chain is built from TRBV11-2 and TRBJ2-6; D unresolved. Trimming stripped 5 bases from V and 0 bases from J, with 17 bases between. From germline, CDR1 is SGHAT and CDR2 FQNNGV. The CDR3 is 18 amino acids. CDR3 coding DNA: TGTGCCAGCAGCCCAGCCGGCTCAATCGGCTCTGGGGCCAACGTCCTGACTTTC. This gives the protein CASSPAGSIGSGANVLTF. The entire variable domain, with the rest obtained from reference TRBV11-2 and TRBJ2-6, is as follows: EAGVAQSPRYKIIEKRQSVAFWCNPISGHATLYWYQQILGQGPKLLIQFQNNGVVDDSQLPKDRFSAERLKGVDSTLKIQPAKLEDSAVYLCASSPAGSIGSGANVLTFGAGSRLTVL.

This clonotype came up many times. The chain combines TRBV29-1 with TRBJ2-3; possible D gene TRBD1, 5 bases. The CDR3 is 14 residues long. The V and J ends lost 7 bases and 5 bases respectively, with 19 bases between them. Germline V gives CDR1 SQVTM, CDR2 ANQGSEA. CDR3 region: CSARTQGARDTQYF. The CDR3 bases are TGCAGCGCCCGGACACAAGGGGCGAGAGATACGCAGTATTTT.

In its sample, this clonotype was seen many times. V and J are TRBV20-1 and TRBJ2-7; 11 nucleotides align to TRBD2. The CDR3 is 15 amino acids. Germline V gene lookup returns CDR1 DFQATT and CDR2 SNEGSKA (reference sequence). The J segment lost 5 bases and the V segment lost 1 base, leaving 7 bases of the junction unmatched. The CDR3 nucleotides are TGCAGTGCTAGAGGGCTAGCGGGAGGTGCCCACGAGCAGTACTTC. Amino acids: CSARGLAGGAHEQYF.

This clonotype was counted at least ten times. The chain has TRBV11-3 and TRBJ2-3, with TRBD2 as a possible D gene (5 bases). The germline V gene encodes CDR1 SGHNT and CDR2 YENEEA. The V gene lost 5 bases and the J gene lost 1 base, with 10 bases spanning the gap. The CDR3 contains 14 residues. CDR3 coding DNA: TGTGCCAGCAGCAAACGGACTCGCACAGATACGCAGTATTTT. Its translation is CASSKRTRTDTQYF.

A word on this clonotype: It may be a read error: a sequence one base away is much more abundant. The chain carries TRBV29-1 and TRBJ2-5; D perhaps matches TRBD2 (6 bases). Germline CDR1 reads SQVTM; CDR2 reads ANQGSEA. The CDR3 contains 11 residues. CDR3 protein: CSVEDRETQHF. The CDR3 coding sequence is TGCAGCGTTGAAGATCGGGAGACCCAGCACTTC. The entire variable domain, with the rest obtained from reference TRBV29-1 and TRBJ2-5, is as follows: SAVISQKPSRDICQRGTSLTIQCQVDSQVTMMFWYRQQPGQSLTLIATANQGSEATYESGFVIDKFPISRPNLTFSTLTVSNMSPEDSSIYLCSVEDRETQHFGPGTRLLVL.

This clonotype occurred many times. The CDR3 is CSAWEQPYGYTF. The CDR3 coding sequence is TGCAGTGCTTGGGAGCAACCATATGGCTACACCTTC. V usage is TRBV20-1 and J usage is TRBJ1-2, with unresolved D. CDR1 is DFQATT, CDR2 SNEGSKA, per germline (reference sequence). The V end lost 5 bases, the J end lost 5 bases, and 12 bases lay between the germline ends. This CDR3 has 12 residues.

V is TRBV20-1 and J is TRBJ2-1, with D uncertain. The CDR3 loop spans 12 amino acids. Per the germline V gene, CDR1 is DFQATT and CDR2 is SNEGSKA (reference sequence). V lost 6 bases, J lost 0 bases, and 6 bases lay in between. The CDR3 here is CSAGTSYNEQFF. CDR3 bases: TGCAGTGCCGGAACCTCCTACAATGAGCAGTTCTTC.

This sequence joins TRBV7-9 and TRBJ1-1, with D uncertain. CDR3 length: 14 amino acids. Germline-derived CDR1 and CDR2 are SEHNR and FQNEAQ (reference sequence). Trimming took off 5 bases at V and 0 bases at J, with 10 bases between the two ends. As DNA, the CDR3 is TGTGCCAGCAGCACCCCGGGGATGAACACTGAAGCTTTCTTT. Protein product: CASSTPGMNTEAFF.

Many counts were recorded for this clonotype. The rearrangement uses TRBV30 and TRBJ2-7, with TRBD1 as a possible D gene (6 bases). CDR3 length: 14 residues. The germline V gene has CDR1 GTSNPN and CDR2 SVGIG (reference sequence). V was trimmed by 6 bases and J by 3 bases, leaving 18 bases between them. CDR3 residues: CACETGPMGYEQYF. The CDR3 DNA sequence: TGTGCCTGCGAGACAGGCCCGATGGGCTACGAGCAGTACTTC.

This clonotype was counted at least ten times. The chain is built from TRBV5-1 and TRBJ2-5; D unresolved. CDR1 and CDR2 from the germline V gene are SGHRS and YFSETQ. Trimming left V 0 bases short and J 5 bases short, with 8 bases between. The CDR3 is 13 residues long. This chain's CDR3 is CASSLELVETQYF. Written as DNA, the CDR3 is TGCGCCAGCAGCTTGGAGTTGGTCGAGACCCAGTACTTC.

This clonotype was recorded many times. The rearrangement links TRBV12-3 or TRBV12-4 to TRBJ1-3; D remains unclear. Between the trimmed V and J ends, which lost 5 bases and 1 base, there was a span of 12 bases. The CDR3 has 15 amino acids. The CDR3 nucleotides are TGTGCCAGCAGTCCCATCAGAGGTTCTGGAAACACCATATATTTT. It yields the protein CASSPIRGSGNTIYF.

The chain recombines TRBV19 with TRBJ1-5; a weak D match, TRBD1 (5 bases). Germline V gene lookup returns CDR1 LNHDA and CDR2 SQIVND (reference sequence). V lost 7 bases to trimming and J lost 0 bases, with 13 bases between them. The CDR3 is 15 residues long. Here the CDR3 reads CASTLGTYSNQPQHF. The CDR3, as DNA: TGTGCCAGTACCCTCGGGACCTATAGCAATCAGCCCCAGCATTTT.

With respect to this clonotype: Being one base from a much bigger clone, this may be a read error. V usage is TRBV2 and J usage is TRBJ1-1, with a weak D call TRBD1 (6 bases). The germline gives CDR1 SNHLY, CDR2 FYNNEI. The CDR3 loop spans 13 amino acids. Here the CDR3 DNA reads TGTGCCACGGACGGAGGAGGGGACACTGAAGCTTCCTTT. Protein sequence: CATDGGGDTEASF.

This chain joins TRBV4-1 and TRBJ1-2; no clear D. Germline V CDR1 and CDR2: MGHRA, YSYEKL. CDR3 size: 14 residues. V was cut by 1 base and J by 0 bases, with 6 bases left in between. The CDR3: CASSQVGANYGYTF. As DNA, the CDR3 is TGCGCCAGCAGCCAAGTAGGAGCTAACTATGGCTACACCTTC.

Ten or more counts support this clonotype. J is TRBJ1-1 and V is TRBV19; D remains ambiguous. CDR3 length equals 13 residues. Trimming left V 2 bases short and J 4 bases short, with 8 bases between. Germline V gives CDR1 LNHDA, CDR2 SQIVND (reference sequence). This chain's CDR3 is CASSIRESTEAFF. In DNA form, the CDR3 reads TGTGCCAGTAGTATACGAGAGAGCACTGAAGCTTTCTTT.

In its sample, this clonotype was seen a few times. This chain joins TRBV3-1 and TRBJ2-7; 10 nucleotides match TRBD2. V gave up 5 bases and J gave up 2 bases; unmatched junction bases: 12. CDR1 and CDR2 (germline): LGHDT, YNNKEL (reference sequence). The CDR3 spans 17 residues. CDR3 DNA: TGTGCCAGCAGCTTCAATTTAGCGGGAGGACTAGCCTACGAGCAGTACTTC. Amino acids: CASSFNLAGGLAYEQYF.

This clonotype occurred many times. The chain couples TRBV7-2 to TRBJ1-1; possibly TRBD1 for D (6 bases). CDR3 length: 15 amino acids. V lost 5 bases to trimming and J lost 1 base, with 14 bases between them. Germline-derived CDR1 and CDR2 are SGHTA and FQGNSA. CDR3 in DNA: TGTGCCAGCAGCCCCGGAGGGGGAAAGAACACTGAAGCTTTCTTT. Amino acids: CASSPGGGKNTEAFF.

The sample holds a few counts of this clonotype. The chain employs TRBV11-3 and TRBJ1-4, with TRBD1 matching over 7 bases. From germline, CDR1 is SGHNT and CDR2 YENEEA. The junction had 5 bases not matched to a gene; V was cut back by 5 bases and J by 2 bases. This CDR3 spans 15 amino acids. This CDR3 is CASSRQGGTNEKLFF. The CDR3 coding sequence is TGTGCCAGCAGCCGACAGGGTGGGACTAATGAAAAACTGTTTTTT.

This clonotype occurred many times. The rearrangement uses TRBV27 and TRBJ1-1; tentative D call: TRBD1 (5 bases). The CDR3 is made up of 17 amino acids. Germline assignment: CDR1 MNHEY and CDR2 SMNVEV (reference sequence). Between the trimmed V and J ends, which lost 5 bases and 2 bases, there was a span of 21 bases. The CDR3 DNA reads as TGTGCCAGCAGTCGATCTTTGGGGGGAGCTATTAACACTGAAGCTTTCTTT. It encodes CASSRSLGGAINTEAFF.

Worth noting for this clonotype: The junction does not match germline at one end; this may be a read error. The rearrangement links TRBV10-3 to TRBJ1-1; D not resolved. This CDR3 spans 12 amino acids. Germline loops: CDR1 ENHRY, CDR2 SYGVKD. In DNA, the CDR3 is TGTGCCATCAGTGAGGGGAACCCTGAAGCTTTCTTT. This gives the protein CAISEGNPEAFF.

There are many counts of this clonotype. The rearrangement joins TRBV7-9 to TRBJ2-7; D is uncertain. The V and J ends lost 1 base and 3 bases respectively, with 10 bases between them. CDR3 length: 14 amino acids. Germline V gene data show CDR1 as SEHNR and CDR2 as FQNEAQ (reference sequence). DNA of the CDR3: TGTGCCAGCAGCTTAGGCTTATCCGGCTACGAGCAGTACTTC. Its translation is CASSLGLSGYEQYF.

The chain recombines TRBV11-2 with TRBJ2-6, with D unclear. The CDR3 extends over 16 amino acids. Trimming stripped 0 bases from V and 3 bases from J, with 9 bases between. In germline, CDR1 is SGHAT, CDR2 FQNNGV. In nucleotides, the CDR3 is TGTGCCAGCAGCTTAGATGGAGTGGGTGGGGCCAACGTCCTGACTTTC. Amino acid sequence: CASSLDGVGGANVLTF.

In the case of this clonotype: This may stem from a read error, because a much larger clone lies one nucleotide away. This chain links TRBV30 with TRBJ2-5, with D possibly being TRBD2 (6 bases). Germline CDR1 is GTSNPN and CDR2 is SVGIG (reference sequence). Trimming left V 4 bases short and J 3 bases short, with 15 bases between. CDR3 length equals 14 residues. CDR3 residues: CAWNLPGGEETQYF. The CDR3 bases are TGTGCCTGGAATCTTCCTGGCGGGGAAGAGACCCAGTACTTC.

J is TRBJ2-1 and V is TRBV6-1; the D gene is possibly TRBD2 (5 bases). The germline gives CDR1 MNHNS, CDR2 SASEGT. This CDR3 spans 14 amino acids. The V end lost 6 bases, the J end lost 7 bases, and 16 bases lay between the germline ends. The CDR3 is CASSQTPTGNEQFF. For the CDR3, the DNA is TGTGCCAGCAGCCAGACTCCTACGGGAAATGAGCAGTTCTTC.

Many counts were recorded for this clonotype. V gene TRBV5-1 combines with J gene TRBJ2-4; D gene uncertain. The CDR3 length is 17 residues. Germline CDR1 and CDR2: SGHRS and YFSETQ. The germline V and J ends were trimmed by 1 base and 0 bases, with 14 bases remaining between them. As DNA, the CDR3 is TGCGCCAGCAGCTTGTTTGGCAGCCTATTAGCCAAAAACATTCAGTACTTC. Amino acid sequence: CASSLFGSLLAKNIQYF.